These T cell receptor beta chains were read from a single sample in a study of blood T cells in healthy people across ages. TCRdb re-called the 5' RACE reads with MiXCR, one entry per CDR3 protein. In the table there are more than 650,000 distinct CDR3 sequences, 22% of which are singletons. The specimen was blood. The receptor source for this set is a man in his sixties or seventies in good health. The CDR3 runs from the conserved cysteine through the conserved F or W. Fields, in order: D gene, J gene, V gene, clone size, CDR3 DNA, CDR3 protein. A D gene is named only where the DNA matches it firmly. Size tells how often a clone was seen (once, few, many) or the class of an expanded clone, and some rows leave it out.

TRBD2 TRBJ2-5 TRBV7-2 NA TGTGCCAGCAGCGCACAGCCCCCTTATAGCGGGAGAGGAGAAGAGACCCAGTACTTC CASSAQPPYSGRGEETQYF
NA TRBJ2-1 TRBV9 few TGTGCCAGCAGTCTGACTTTTCGGGACCCGCATGAGCAGTTCTTC CASSLTFRDPHEQFF
NA TRBJ2-4 TRBV20-1 NA TGCAGTGCTAGCCGAGAGTCTCTGTACTTC CSASRESLYF
NA TRBJ1-1 TRBV3-1 many TGTGCCAGCAGCCAGGGTAGGGTGACTGAAGCTTTCTTT CASSQGRVTEAFF
NA TRBJ2-1 TRBV14 NA TGTGCCAGCAGCCAAAGCAGGCGTGAGCAGTTCTTC CASSQSRREQFF
NA TRBJ1-1 TRBV3-1 few TGTGCCAGCAGCCAAGCGGACGGGACTTACACTGAAGCTTTCTTT CASSQADGTYTEAFF
TRBD2 TRBJ2-1 TRBV20-1 NA TGCAGTGCTAGACAGAGCGGGGGGCGAGATGAGCAGTTCTTC CSARQSGGRDEQFF
NA TRBJ2-2 TRBV20-1 few TGCAGTGCTCCCCCCTCGGGGACCGGGGAGCTGTTTTTT CSAPPSGTGELFF
NA TRBJ2-6 TRBV5-1 NA TGCGCCAGCAGCGGAGACAGACGCTCTGGGGCCAACGTCCTGACTTTC CASSGDRRSGANVLTF
NA TRBJ2-3 TRBV2 NA TGTGCCAGCAGATCGAACGCTCTCACAGATACGCAGTATTTT CASRSNALTDTQYF
TRBD1 TRBJ1-5 TRBV12-3/TRBV12-4 NA TGTGCCAGCAGTTCTTACGGGACAGAGAGCAATCAGCCCCAGCATTTT CASSSYGTESNQPQHF
TRBD1 TRBJ1-5 TRBV18 few TGTGCCAGCTCACGACAACCGGGACAGGGTAACCAGCCCCAGCATTTT CASSRQPGQGNQPQHF
NA TRBJ1-4 TRBV7-8 few TGTGCCAGCAGCCCTAGGGCCTTTTCAACTAATGAAAAACTGTTTTTT CASSPRAFSTNEKLFF
NA TRBJ2-3 TRBV19 few TGTGCCAGTACTTCGCAGCCTGCGGTAGATACGCAGTATTTT CASTSQPAVDTQYF
NA TRBJ2-7 TRBV10-3 few TGTGCCGTCCAAGCAGCGATCCCCTACGAGCAGTACTTC CAVQAAIPYEQYF
NA TRBJ1-3 TRBV6-6 few TGTGCCAGCAGTTATTCGGGGGTGGCTGGAAACACCATATATTTT CASSYSGVAGNTIYF
NA TRBJ2-5 TRBV5-1 few TGCGCCAGCAGCCTCATAACGGGACAAGGGGAGACCCAGTACTTC CASSLITGQGETQYF
NA TRBJ2-3 TRBV20-1 NA TGCAGTGCTACCCGGGACTCCTGGATCACAGATACGCAGTATTTT CSATRDSWITDTQYF
NA TRBJ2-5 TRBV20-1 NA TGCAGTGCTCCCGCTGGAGGGAGTGAGACCCAGTACTTC CSAPAGGSETQYF
TRBD1 TRBJ2-1 TRBV7-9 few TGTGCCAGCAGCCAGGGGGCTAGCGAGAACGAGCAGTTCTTC CASSQGASENEQFF
NA TRBJ1-1 TRBV6-6 NA TGTGCCAGCACCGAAAGGACATTCGTGAACACTGAAGCTTTCTTT CASTERTFVNTEAFF
NA TRBJ2-5 TRBV7-6 few TGTGCCAGCAGCTCCATAGGTTCGGCGAGGTCAAAGACCCAGTACTTC CASSSIGSARSKTQYF
TRBD1 TRBJ2-5 TRBV5-1 NA TGCGCCAGCAGTTCCAAGGGACAGTACCAAGAGACCCAGTACTTC CASSSKGQYQETQYF
TRBD2 TRBJ2-1 TRBV7-2 few TGTGCCAGCAGCTTAGGGCGACTAGCGGGAGATAAGGATGAGCAGTTCTTC CASSLGRLAGDKDEQFF
NA TRBJ2-1 TRBV2 few TGTGCCAGCAGTTCAAGTTGGGAGCAGTTCTTC CASSSSWEQFF
NA TRBJ2-3 TRBV21-1 NA TGTGCCAGCAGCAAAGAGGGCCGGCGGGAGGAAAGGAGGGATACGCAGTATTTT CASSKEGRREERRDTQYF
NA TRBJ1-1 TRBV6-2/TRBV6-3 many TGTGCCAGCAGCGACGAGGGTAGGGTGAACACTGAAGCTTTCTTT CASSDEGRVNTEAFF
TRBD1 TRBJ1-1 TRBV6-5 NA TGTGCCAGCAGTTACCGGGGACAGGGGAACACTGAAGCTTTCTTT CASSYRGQGNTEAFF
TRBD1 TRBJ2-7 TRBV10-2 few TGCGCCAGCAATGGACAGGGTGGAGAGCAGTACTTC CASNGQGGEQYF
TRBD1 TRBJ2-3 TRBV7-3 NA TGTGCCAGCAGCCCCCCAGGGGGCGCGCACACAGATACGCAGTATTTT CASSPPGGAHTDTQYF